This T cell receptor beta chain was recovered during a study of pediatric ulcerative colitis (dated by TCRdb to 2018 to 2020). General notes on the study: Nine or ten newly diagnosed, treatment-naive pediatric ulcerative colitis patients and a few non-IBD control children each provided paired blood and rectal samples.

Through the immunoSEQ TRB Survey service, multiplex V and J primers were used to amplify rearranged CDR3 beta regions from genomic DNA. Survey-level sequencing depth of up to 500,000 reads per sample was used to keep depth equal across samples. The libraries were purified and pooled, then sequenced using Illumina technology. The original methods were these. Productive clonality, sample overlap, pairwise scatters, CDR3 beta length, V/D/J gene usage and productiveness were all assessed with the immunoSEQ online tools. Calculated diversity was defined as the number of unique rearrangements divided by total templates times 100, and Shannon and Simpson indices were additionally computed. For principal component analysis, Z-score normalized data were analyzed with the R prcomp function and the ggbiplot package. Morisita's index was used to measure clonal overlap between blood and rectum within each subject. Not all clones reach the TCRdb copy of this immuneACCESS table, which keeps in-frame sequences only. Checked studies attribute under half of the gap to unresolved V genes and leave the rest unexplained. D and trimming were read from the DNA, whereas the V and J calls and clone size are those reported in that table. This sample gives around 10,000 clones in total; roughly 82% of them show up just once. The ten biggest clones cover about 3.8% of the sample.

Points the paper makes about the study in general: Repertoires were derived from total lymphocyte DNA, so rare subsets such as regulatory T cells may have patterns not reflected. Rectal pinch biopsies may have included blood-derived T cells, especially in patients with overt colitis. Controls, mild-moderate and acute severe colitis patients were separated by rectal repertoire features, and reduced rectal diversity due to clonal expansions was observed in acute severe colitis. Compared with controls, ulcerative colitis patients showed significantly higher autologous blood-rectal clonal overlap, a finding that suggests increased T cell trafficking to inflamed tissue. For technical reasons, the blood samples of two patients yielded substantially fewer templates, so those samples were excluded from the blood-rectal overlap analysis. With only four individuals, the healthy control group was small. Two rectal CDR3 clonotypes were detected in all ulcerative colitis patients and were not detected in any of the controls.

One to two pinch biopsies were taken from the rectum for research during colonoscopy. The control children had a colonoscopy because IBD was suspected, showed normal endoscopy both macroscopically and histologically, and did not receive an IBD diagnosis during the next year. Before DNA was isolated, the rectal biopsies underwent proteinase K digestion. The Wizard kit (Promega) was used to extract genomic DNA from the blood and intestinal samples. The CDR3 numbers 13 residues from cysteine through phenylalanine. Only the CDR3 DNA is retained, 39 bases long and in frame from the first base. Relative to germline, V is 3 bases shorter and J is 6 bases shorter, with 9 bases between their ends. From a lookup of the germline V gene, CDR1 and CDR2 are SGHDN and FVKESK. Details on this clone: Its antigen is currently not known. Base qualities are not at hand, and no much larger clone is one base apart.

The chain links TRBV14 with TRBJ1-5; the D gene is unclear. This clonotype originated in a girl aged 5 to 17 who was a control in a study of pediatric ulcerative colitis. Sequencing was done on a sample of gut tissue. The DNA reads TGTGCCAGCAGCCAGGGAGGAGTTCAGCCCCAGCATTTT. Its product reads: CASSQGGVQPQHF.